Listed below are T cell receptor beta chains from one sample, sequenced in a study of blood T cell repertoires in COVID-19. The method was immunoSEQ multiplex PCR; TCRdb's version includes in-frame clones alone and lacks a portion of them. The data show approximately 360,000 clones, roughly 89% seen once. The specimen was peripheral blood. These receptors originate from a man younger than 35 with active or convalescent COVID-19. Each CDR3 is given with its conserved first and last residue. Each record gives: CDR3 protein, CDR3 DNA, J gene, CDR3 length, D gene, V gene, clone size. The D gene is left open where the match is weak. A row's size may be missing; if present it is once, few, many or a size class.

CASSQGLAGPGYEQYF | TGCGCCAGCAGCCAAGGATTAGCGGGACCTGGCTACGAGCAGTACTTC | TRBJ2-7 | 16 | TRBD2 | TRBV4-1 | once
CASSLGAGTRAFF | TGTGCCAGCAGCTTAGGGGCGGGGACGCGGGCTTTCTTT | TRBJ1-1 | 13 | - | TRBV7-3 | -
CASTPLYGEGNTEAFF | TGTGCCAGCACCCCGTTGTATGGGGAGGGGAACACTGAAGCTTTCTTT | TRBJ1-1 | 16 | - | TRBV2 | -
CASSSRQGYEQYF | TGTGCCAGTAGTAGCCGACAGGGGTACGAGCAGTACTTC | TRBJ2-7 | 13 | TRBD1 | TRBV19 | -
CATATGVNNQPQHF | TGTGCCACCGCCACAGGGGTTAACAATCAGCCCCAGCATTTT | TRBJ1-5 | 14 | TRBD1 | TRBV24-1 | -
CASSYRQGFAYEQYF | TGTGCCAGCAGTTATCGGCAGGGGTTTGCCTACGAGCAGTACTTC | TRBJ2-7 | 15 | - | TRBV27 | -
CSVGGTGGQQPQHF | TGCAGCGTGGGGGGGACAGGGGGCCAGCAGCCCCAGCATTTT | TRBJ1-5 | 14 | TRBD1 | TRBV29-1 | -
CASSPGTARIPYEQYF | TGTGCCAGCAGCCCAGGGACAGCCAGGATACCCTACGAGCAGTACTTC | TRBJ2-7 | 16 | TRBD1 | TRBV7-2 | few
CASSGVREYSNQPQHF | TGTGCCAGTAGTGGGGTGAGGGAGTATAGCAATCAGCCCCAGCATTTT | TRBJ1-5 | 16 | - | TRBV19 | -
CASNAWTGEEDGYTF | TGTGCCAGCAACGCCTGGACAGGGGAGGAGGACGGCTACACCTTC | TRBJ1-2 | 15 | TRBD1 | TRBV28 | -
CASSPIGAGKMNTEAFF | TGTGCCAGCAGCCCCATAGGGGCAGGGAAGATGAACACTGAAGCTTTCTTT | TRBJ1-1 | 17 | - | TRBV7-2 | -
CASSEQTGNYEQYF | TGTGCCAGCAGCGAACAGACAGGGAACTACGAGCAGTACTTC | TRBJ2-7 | 14 | TRBD1 | TRBV9 | -
CASTVSLGGQVNEKLFF | TGTGCCAGCACCGTTTCTCTCGGCGGACAGGTTAATGAAAAACTGTTTTTT | TRBJ1-4 | 17 | TRBD1 | TRBV28 | -
CASSTGDSGNTIYF | TGTGCCAGCAGTACAGGGGACTCTGGAAACACCATATATTTT | TRBJ1-3 | 14 | TRBD1 | TRBV6-5 | -
CATSDGLRETQYF | TGTGCCACCAGTGATGGGCTGAGAGAGACCCAGTACTTC | TRBJ2-5 | 13 | - | TRBV24-1 | -
CASSPGTSGSTTDTQYF | TGTGCCAGCAGCCCCGGGACTAGCGGGAGTACAACAGATACGCAGTATTTT | TRBJ2-3 | 17 | TRBD2 | TRBV7-6 | -
CASSLEGDEQFF | TGTGCCAGCAGCTTAGAAGGGGATGAGCAGTTCTTC | TRBJ2-1 | 12 | - | TRBV11-2 | -
CASSNLAGQGAEDTQYF | TGTGCCAGCAGCAACTTGGCGGGACAGGGGGCAGAGGATACGCAGTATTTT | TRBJ2-3 | 17 | TRBD1 | TRBV7-9 | -
CASSTGNRGGADTQYF | TGTGCCAGCAGCACCGGAAATCGGGGGGGGGCGGATACGCAGTATTTT | TRBJ2-3 | 16 | TRBD2 | TRBV4-2 | -
CASSLYRQPQHF | TGTGCCAGCAGCCTCTATCGCCAGCCCCAGCATTTT | TRBJ1-5 | 12 | - | TRBV28 | once
CASSPSGELYNEQFF | TGTGCCAGCAGCCCTAGCGGGGAATTATACAATGAGCAGTTCTTC | TRBJ2-1 | 15 | TRBD2 | TRBV7-9 | -
CASGNRDRGIWEQYF | TGTGCCAGCGGGAACCGGGACAGGGGGATCTGGGAGCAGTACTTC | TRBJ2-7 | 15 | TRBD1 | TRBV6-5 | -
CASSPKIRGRRNQPQHF | TGTGCCAGCAGCCCGAAAATCAGGGGGCGTCGCAATCAGCCCCAGCATTTT | TRBJ1-5 | 17 | TRBD1 | TRBV28 | -
CASSHGLAGKISYEQYF | TGCGCCAGCAGCCATGGACTAGCGGGGAAGATCTCCTACGAGCAGTACTTC | TRBJ2-7 | 17 | TRBD2 | TRBV4-1 | -
CASSFALTANTIYF | TGTGCCAGCAGCTTTGCCCTAACCGCCAACACCATATATTTT | TRBJ1-3 | 14 | - | TRBV7-6 | -
CASSFGGARTGELFF | TGTGCCAGCAGTTTTGGGGGGGCTCGGACCGGGGAGCTGTTTTTT | TRBJ2-2 | 15 | - | TRBV28 | -
CASSLVGSGGLNEQFF | TGTGCCAGCAGCTTAGTGGGTAGCGGGGGCCTAAATGAGCAGTTCTTC | TRBJ2-1 | 16 | TRBD2 | TRBV7-2 | -
CASSPVRVSSYTF | TGTGCCAGCAGCCCCGTCAGGGTTAGTAGCTACACCTTC | TRBJ1-2 | 13 | - | TRBV6-5 | few
CASSAGEWGPTPYQPQHF | TGTGCCAGTAGTGCCGGGGAATGGGGGCCTACCCCCTATCAGCCCCAGCATTTT | TRBJ1-5 | 18 | - | TRBV19 | -
CASSRNMGQEPYGYTF | TGTGCCAGCAGCCGAAATATGGGACAGGAACCCTATGGCTACACCTTC | TRBJ1-2 | 16 | TRBD1 | TRBV9 | -
CASSSGTSGRFGTDTQYF | TGTGCCAGCAGCTCCGGGACTAGCGGGAGGTTCGGCACAGATACGCAGTATTTT | TRBJ2-3 | 18 | TRBD2 | TRBV5-8 | -
CASSPNEQYF | TGTGCCAGCAGTCCAAACGAGCAGTACTTC | TRBJ2-7 | 10 | - | TRBV28 | -
CASSQTRMHDNEQFF | TGTGCCAGCAGCCAAACGAGAATGCATGACAATGAGCAGTTCTTC | TRBJ2-1 | 15 | - | TRBV11-2 | once
CASSIRLKTGELFF | TGTGCCAGCAGCATAAGACTAAAAACCGGGGAGCTGTTTTTT | TRBJ2-2 | 14 | - | TRBV27 | -
CASRPRGGTTDTQYF | TGTGCCAGCCGCCCGCGAGGGGGAACCACAGATACGCAGTATTTT | TRBJ2-3 | 15 | - | TRBV28 | -
CASRGRPGGDDHGYTF | TGTGCCAGCAGGGGGCGTCCGGGCGGGGACGATCATGGCTACACCTTC | TRBJ1-2 | 16 | - | TRBV27 | once
CASIPLTEAFF | TGTGCCAGCATCCCCCTGACAGAAGCTTTCTTT | TRBJ1-1 | 11 | - | TRBV11-2 | -
CASSLGAANTEAFF | TGTGCCAGCAGTTTAGGGGCAGCTAACACTGAAGCTTTCTTT | TRBJ1-1 | 14 | - | TRBV28 | -
CASSLVPGYTEAFF | TGTGCCAGCAGCTTAGTACCAGGGTACACTGAAGCTTTCTTT | TRBJ1-1 | 14 | - | TRBV7-2 | -
CASRSFGQGGNQPQHF | TGTGCCAGCAGATCCTTTGGACAGGGTGGCAATCAGCCCCAGCATTTT | TRBJ1-5 | 16 | TRBD1 | TRBV27 | -
CASSPNRATNEKLFF | TGCGCCAGCAGTCCAAACAGGGCAACTAATGAAAAACTGTTTTTT | TRBJ1-4 | 15 | - | TRBV4-1 | -
CASSHSGSSYNEQFF | TGTGCCAGCAGCCACAGCGGGAGCTCCTACAATGAGCAGTTCTTC | TRBJ2-1 | 15 | TRBD2 | TRBV6-2/TRBV6-3 | -
CASSLENARGSPLHF | TGTGCCAGCAGCCTCGAAAACGCTAGGGGTTCACCCCTCCACTTT | TRBJ1-6 | 15 | - | TRBV3-1/TRBV3-2 | few
CASSYINPTGRYGYTF | TGTGCCAGCAGTTATATAAACCCCACCGGGAGATATGGCTACACCTTC | TRBJ1-2 | 16 | - | TRBV9 | -
CASSFEALGTGELFF | TGTGCCAGCAGCTTCGAGGCCCTGGGCACCGGGGAGCTGTTTTTT | TRBJ2-2 | 15 | - | TRBV7-9 | -
CASSPGIGNEKLFF | TGCGCCAGCAGCCCCGGGATCGGGAATGAAAAACTGTTTTTT | TRBJ1-4 | 14 | - | TRBV4-1 | -
CASSQEDRGSETQYF | TGCGCCAGCAGCCAAGAGGACAGGGGATCAGAGACCCAGTACTTC | TRBJ2-5 | 15 | TRBD1 | TRBV4-1 | -
CASRTQTENTEAFF | TGTGCCAGCAGAACCCAGACAGAGAACACTGAAGCTTTCTTT | TRBJ1-1 | 14 | - | TRBV27 | once
CASSPSQVAGETQYF | TGCGCCAGCAGCCCTAGTCAGGTAGCGGGAGAGACCCAGTACTTC | TRBJ2-5 | 15 | TRBD2 | TRBV4-1 | -
CASRRKTGLADYNEQFF | TGTGCCAGTAGAAGAAAAACCGGACTAGCGGATTACAATGAGCAGTTCTTC | TRBJ2-1 | 17 | TRBD2 | TRBV19 | -
CASSRSGTGSYEQYF | TGTGCCAGCAGCCGATCGGGTACAGGGTCCTACGAGCAGTACTTC | TRBJ2-7 | 15 | - | TRBV6-2/TRBV6-3 | -
CASSGQGNRYEQYF | TGTGCCAGTAGTGGACAGGGGAATCGGTACGAGCAGTACTTC | TRBJ2-7 | 14 | TRBD1 | TRBV19 | -
CASDRDSGYEQYF | TGTGCCAGCGACCGGGACAGCGGTTACGAGCAGTACTTC | TRBJ2-7 | 13 | TRBD1 | TRBV7-8 | -